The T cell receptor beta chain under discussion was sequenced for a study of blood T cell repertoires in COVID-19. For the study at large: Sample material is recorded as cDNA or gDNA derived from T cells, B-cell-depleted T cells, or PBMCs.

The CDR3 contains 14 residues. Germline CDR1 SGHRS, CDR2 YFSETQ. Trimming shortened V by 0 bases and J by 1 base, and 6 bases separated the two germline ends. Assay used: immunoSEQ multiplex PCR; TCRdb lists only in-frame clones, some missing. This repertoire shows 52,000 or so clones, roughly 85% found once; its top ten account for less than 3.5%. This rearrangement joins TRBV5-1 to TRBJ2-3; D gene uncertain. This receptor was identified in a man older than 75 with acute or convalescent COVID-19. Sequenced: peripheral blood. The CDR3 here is CASSLVSGTDTQYF. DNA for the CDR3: TGCGCCAGCAGCTTGGTATCCGGCACAGATACGCAGTATTTT.